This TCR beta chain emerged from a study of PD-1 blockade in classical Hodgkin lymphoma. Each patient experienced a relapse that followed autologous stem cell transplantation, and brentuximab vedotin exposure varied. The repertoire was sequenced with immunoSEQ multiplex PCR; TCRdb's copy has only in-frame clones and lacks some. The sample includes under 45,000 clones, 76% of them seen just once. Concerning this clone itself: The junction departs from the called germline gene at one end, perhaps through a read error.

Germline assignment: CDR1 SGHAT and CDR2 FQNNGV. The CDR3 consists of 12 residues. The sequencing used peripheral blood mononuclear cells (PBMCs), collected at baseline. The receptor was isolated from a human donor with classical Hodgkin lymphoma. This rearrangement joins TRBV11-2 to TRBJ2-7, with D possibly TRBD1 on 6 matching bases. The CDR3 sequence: CASSNLNRDGEF. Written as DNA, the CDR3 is TGTGCCAGCAGCAACCTCAACAGGGATGGAGAATTC. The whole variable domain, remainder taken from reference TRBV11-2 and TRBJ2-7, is EAGVAQSPRYKIIEKRQSVAFWCNPISGHATLYWYQQILGQGPKLLIQFQNNGVVDDSQLPKDRFSAERLKGVDSTLKIQPAKLEDSAVYLCASSNLNRDGEFGPGTRLTVT.